The 11 T cell receptor beta chains listed next were all sequenced from one sample in a study of control samples from healthy donors and cancer patients. The data were produced by immunoSEQ multiplex PCR, yet TCRdb's version contains in-frame clones alone and is incomplete. The sample lists 70,000 or so clones, around 84% occurring once. Input material: PBMCs. These receptors were collected from a woman between 45 and 60 years old with lung cancer.

The chain uses TRBV27 and TRBJ1-2; 11 positions agree with TRBD1. V was clipped by 6 bases and J by 8 bases; unmatched bases: 11. Germline V gene data show CDR1 as MNHEY and CDR2 as SMNVEV (reference sequence). The CDR3 runs to 15 residues. The CDR3 DNA sequence: TGTGCCAGCAGCCAAGGGGGGACAGGGGGAGGAGGCTACACCTTC. The encoded protein is CASSQGGTGGGGYTF.

J is TRBJ2-2 and V is TRBV7-2; 7 nucleotides align to TRBD1. This CDR3 spans 15 amino acids. J was trimmed by 2 bases and V by 8 bases; bases with no gene match: 8. CDR1 SGHTA and CDR2 FQGNSA come from the germline V gene. The CDR3 reads CASRLGTDNTGELFF. As DNA, the CDR3 is TGTGCCAGCCGTTTGGGGACAGACAACACCGGGGAGCTGTTTTTT.

This clone was counted a single time. The V call is TRBV19, the J call TRBJ1-6; D unresolved. The CDR3 spans 14 residues. CDR1 is LNHDA and CDR2 is SQIVND in the germline V gene (reference sequence). V lost 6 bases to trimming and J lost 5 bases, with 11 bases between them. CDR3 bases: TGTGCCAGTAGGGCGAGCAGAAATAATTCACCCCTCCACTTT. This sequence encodes CASRASRNNSPLHF.

This sequence joins TRBV18 and TRBJ1-2; tentative D call: TRBD1 (6 bases). Trimming removed 3 bases at V and 5 bases at J, with 10 bases between. The germline V gene has CDR1 KGHSH and CDR2 LQKENI. CDR3 length: 13 amino acids. The CDR3 spells CASSPPDRYGYTF. Here the CDR3 DNA reads TGTGCCAGCTCACCGCCGGACAGATATGGCTACACCTTC. The full variable domain, with the rest looked up from reference TRBV18 and TRBJ1-2, is NAGVMQNPRHLVRRRGQEARLRCSPMKGHSHVYWYRQLPEEGLKFMVYLQKENIIDESGMPKERFSAEFPKEGPSILRIQQVVRGDSAAYFCASSPPDRYGYTFGSGTRLTVV.

This clone occurred once. The chain employs TRBV11-3 and TRBJ1-1; TRBD1 agrees at 9 bases. Germline CDR1 reads SGHNT; CDR2 reads YENEEA. The V gene end was trimmed by 5 bases and the J gene end by 5 bases; junction bases not matched to a gene: 9. The CDR3 totals 15 residues. The CDR3 DNA sequence: TGTGCCAGCAGCCTCCGGACAGGGGAGGGAACTGAAGCTTTCTTT. Protein sequence: CASSLRTGEGTEAFF.

This clone has just a few counts. The chain recombines TRBV6-6 with TRBJ1-5; D gene ambiguous. Trimming shortened V by 0 bases and J by 4 bases, and 7 bases separated the two germline ends. Germline lookup yields CDR1 MNHNY and CDR2 SVGAGI (reference sequence). This CDR3 comprises 14 residues. The CDR3 sequence is CASSYSTGNQPQHF. The CDR3 nucleotides read TGTGCCAGCAGTTACTCGACGGGAAATCAGCCCCAGCATTTT.

This clone was picked up one time. The rearrangement joins TRBV6-2 or TRBV6-3 to TRBJ1-5; the D is unclear. This CDR3 has 14 residues. V lost 0 bases and J lost 5, with 8 bases in between. Germline CDR1 reads MNHEY; CDR2 reads SVGEGT. The CDR3 here is CASSYSWTDQPQHF. The CDR3 nucleotides read TGTGCCAGCAGTTACTCCTGGACGGATCAGCCCCAGCATTTT.

Note on this clone: This specimen includes other DNA sequences encoding the same CDR3. The chain links TRBV18 to TRBJ1-1; possible D gene TRBD1, 5 bases. Trimming removed 3 bases from V and 1 base from J, with 6 bases in between. Per the germline V gene, CDR1 is KGHSH and CDR2 is LQKENI. There are 13 residues in the CDR3. The CDR3 reads CASSPQGNTEAFF. In DNA form, the CDR3 reads TGTGCCAGCTCACCTCAGGGGAACACTGAAGCTTTCTTT.

This clone was recorded only once. The J gene is TRBJ1-1, the V gene TRBV5-8; D gene ambiguous. The germline V gene has CDR1 SGHTS and CDR2 YDEGEE. V was cut by 3 bases and J by 2 bases, with 11 bases left in between. This CDR3 contains 14 residues. The CDR3 DNA is TGTGCCAGCAGCTCCTGGGGAGTCAACACTGAAGCTTTCTTT. Its translation: CASSSWGVNTEAFF. Filled out from reference TRBV5-8 and TRBJ1-1, the complete variable domain reads EAGVTQSPTHLIKTRGQQATLRCSPISGHTSVYWYQQALGLGLQFLLWYDEGEERNRGNFPPRFSGRQFPNYSSELNVNALELEDSALYLCASSSWGVNTEAFFGQGTRLTVV.

This clone showed up just once. This chain joins TRBV6-6 and TRBJ2-4; 7 bases are shared with TRBD1. The ends lost 6 bases at V and 8 bases at J; junction bases unmatched: 10. CDR1 and CDR2 (germline): MNHNY, SVGAGI (reference sequence). The CDR3 consists of 14 residues. CDR3: CASRTVGGVDIQYF. The CDR3 nucleotides are TGTGCCAGCAGAACGGTAGGGGGCGTGGACATTCAGTACTTC.

The chain is built from TRBV29-1 and TRBJ1-2; 9 bases fit TRBD1. The CDR3 loop spans 12 amino acids. Germline CDR1 reads SQVTM; CDR2 reads ANQGSEA. V gave up 7 bases and J gave up 6 bases; unmatched junction bases: 6. This CDR3 reads CSARQGVNGYTF. The CDR3 nucleotides read TGCAGCGCCCGACAGGGGGTGAATGGCTACACCTTC.